Listed below are T cell receptor beta chains from one sample, sequenced in a study of human T cells and chemical hapten exposure. TCRdb reprocessed the RACE reads with MiXCR, giving one entry per CDR3 protein. The sample carries 100,000 to 150,000 distinct CDR3 sequences, about 11% recorded once. This specimen consisted of whole blood, obtained in connection with sensitization to the hapten diphenylcyclopropenone (DPC). The receptors derive from a woman aged 45 to 65 with alopecia areata. Some clones in this sample may be carry-over from other donors' samples. The CDR3 runs from the conserved cysteine through the conserved F or W. The D gene is left open where the match is weak. Rows may omit the clone size; those that give it use once, few, many or a size class.

j_gene: TRBJ2-1; v_gene: TRBV4-2; abundance: few; d_gene: .; CDR3aa: CASSPSLTGRNEQFF; CDR3nt: TGTGCCAGCAGCCCAAGCTTAACAGGCCGCAATGAGCAGTTCTTC
j_gene: TRBJ1-6; v_gene: TRBV5-6; abundance: .; d_gene: .; CDR3aa: CASSQGGGSYNSPLHF; CDR3nt: TGTGCCAGCAGCCAAGGGGGAGGTTCCTATAATTCACCCCTCCACTTT
j_gene: TRBJ2-7; v_gene: TRBV27; abundance: few; d_gene: TRBD2; CDR3aa: CASSLEGAGGPGEQYF; CDR3nt: TGTGCCAGCAGTTTAGAGGGAGCGGGGGGGCCGGGCGAGCAGTACTTC
j_gene: TRBJ1-1; v_gene: TRBV5-1; abundance: .; d_gene: .; CDR3aa: CASSLRGGPLNTEAFF; CDR3nt: TGCGCCAGCAGCTTGAGGGGAGGGCCGCTGAACACTGAAGCTTTCTTT
j_gene: TRBJ1-1; v_gene: TRBV3-1; abundance: many; d_gene: .; CDR3aa: CASSRYGQGMNTEAFF; CDR3nt: TGTGCCAGCAGCCGGTACGGGCAGGGTATGAACACTGAAGCTTTCTTT
j_gene: TRBJ2-2; v_gene: TRBV6-5; abundance: .; d_gene: TRBD1; CDR3aa: CASSSTGQGRTGELFF; CDR3nt: TGTGCCAGCAGTTCCACGGGACAGGGTAGAACCGGGGAGCTGTTTTTT
j_gene: TRBJ2-7; v_gene: TRBV4-1; abundance: .; d_gene: .; CDR3aa: CASSPHGNPGGLSYEQYF; CDR3nt: TGCGCCAGCAGCCCCCATGGGAACCCGGGGGGCCTCTCCTACGAGCAGTACTTC
j_gene: TRBJ2-5; v_gene: TRBV3-1; abundance: .; d_gene: TRBD2; CDR3aa: CASSQDGLGQETQYF; CDR3nt: TGTGCCAGCAGCCAAGATGGACTAGGCCAAGAGACCCAGTACTTC
j_gene: TRBJ2-7; v_gene: TRBV7-9; abundance: .; d_gene: TRBD1; CDR3aa: CASSLRGGRAGGFYEQYF; CDR3nt: TGTGCCAGCAGCTTAAGAGGAGGTAGGGCAGGGGGATTCTACGAGCAGTACTTC
j_gene: TRBJ2-5; v_gene: TRBV2; abundance: .; d_gene: TRBD1; CDR3aa: CASRFDRAQETQYF; CDR3nt: TGTGCCAGCAGGTTTGACAGGGCCCAAGAGACCCAGTACTTC
j_gene: TRBJ2-7; v_gene: TRBV5-1; abundance: many; d_gene: .; CDR3aa: CASSLDRGSYEQYF; CDR3nt: TGCGCCAGCAGCTTGGATCGGGGTTCCTACGAGCAGTACTTC
j_gene: TRBJ2-7; v_gene: TRBV4-3; abundance: .; d_gene: .; CDR3aa: CASSHYAGGQTYEQYF; CDR3nt: TGCGCCAGCAGCCATTACGCTGGGGGCCAGACCTACGAGCAGTACTTC
j_gene: TRBJ2-3; v_gene: TRBV5-1; abundance: few; d_gene: TRBD1; CDR3aa: CASSLGQGRDTQYF; CDR3nt: TGCGCCAGCAGCTTGGGACAGGGGAGAGATACGCAGTATTTT
j_gene: TRBJ2-7; v_gene: TRBV5-4; abundance: .; d_gene: .; CDR3aa: CASSPGGGTLYEQYF; CDR3nt: TGTGCCAGCAGCCCTGGGGGCGGGACCCTCTACGAGCAGTACTTC
j_gene: TRBJ2-2; v_gene: TRBV27; abundance: many; d_gene: TRBD2; CDR3aa: CASTVSGANPPGELFF; CDR3nt: TGTGCCAGCACCGTAAGCGGGGCCAACCCCCCCGGGGAGCTGTTTTTT
j_gene: TRBJ2-3; v_gene: TRBV10-3; abundance: .; d_gene: .; CDR3aa: CAIRYGSTDTQYF; CDR3nt: TGTGCCATCAGATACGGGAGCACAGATACGCAGTATTTT
j_gene: TRBJ2-1; v_gene: TRBV11-2; abundance: few; d_gene: .; CDR3aa: CASSLLVGAGTNNEQFF; CDR3nt: TGTGCCAGCAGCTTATTGGTGGGGGCGGGAACCAACAATGAGCAGTTCTTC
j_gene: TRBJ2-3; v_gene: TRBV12-3/TRBV12-4; abundance: many; d_gene: TRBD2; CDR3aa: CASSFGLAGTDTQYF; CDR3nt: TGTGCCAGCAGTTTCGGACTAGCGGGCACAGATACGCAGTATTTT
j_gene: TRBJ2-1; v_gene: TRBV25-1; abundance: many; d_gene: TRBD2; CDR3aa: CASSEYLAELSRQFF; CDR3nt: TGTGCCAGCAGTGAATATCTAGCGGAATTGTCCAGGCAGTTCTTC
j_gene: TRBJ1-2; v_gene: TRBV11-2; abundance: few; d_gene: .; CDR3aa: CASSSLRRANYGYTF; CDR3nt: TGTGCCAGCAGCTCACTCCGGCGCGCGAACTATGGCTACACCTTC
j_gene: TRBJ2-2; v_gene: TRBV29-1; abundance: .; d_gene: .; CDR3aa: CSVLGQRHTGELFF; CDR3nt: TGCAGCGTCTTAGGTCAGCGGCACACCGGGGAGCTGTTTTTT
j_gene: TRBJ2-4; v_gene: TRBV21-1; abundance: few; d_gene: .; CDR3aa: CASPVGLGEENIQYF; CDR3nt: TGTGCCAGCCCGGTGGGCCTAGGAGAGGAAAACATTCAGTACTTC
j_gene: TRBJ2-4; v_gene: TRBV28; abundance: many; d_gene: TRBD2; CDR3aa: CASRSGGAKNIQYF; CDR3nt: TGTGCCAGCAGGTCCGGGGGGGCCAAAAACATTCAGTACTTC
j_gene: TRBJ2-3; v_gene: TRBV10-3; abundance: many; d_gene: .; CDR3aa: CATGRESTSTDTQYF; CDR3nt: TGTGCCACCGGGCGGGAATCGACTAGCACAGATACGCAGTATTTT
j_gene: TRBJ1-5; v_gene: TRBV30; abundance: .; d_gene: TRBD1; CDR3aa: CAWRDGRGKPQHF; CDR3nt: TGTGCCTGGAGGGACGGCAGGGGGAAGCCCCAGCATTTT
j_gene: TRBJ1-1; v_gene: TRBV18; abundance: few; d_gene: .; CDR3aa: CASSPLRVNTEAFF; CDR3nt: TGTGCCAGCTCACCACTCAGGGTGAACACTGAAGCTTTCTTT
j_gene: TRBJ1-1; v_gene: TRBV29-1; abundance: few; d_gene: TRBD1; CDR3aa: CSSWTGGSTEAFF; CDR3nt: TGCAGCTCATGGACAGGGGGCTCTACTGAAGCTTTCTTT
j_gene: TRBJ1-5; v_gene: TRBV7-9; abundance: .; d_gene: .; CDR3aa: CASSRGLSSGNQPQHF; CDR3nt: TGTGCCAGCAGCCGGGGACTGTCCTCGGGCAATCAGCCCCAGCATTTT
j_gene: TRBJ1-5; v_gene: TRBV27; abundance: few; d_gene: TRBD1; CDR3aa: CASREDRDQPQHF; CDR3nt: TGTGCCAGCAGAGAGGACAGGGATCAGCCCCAGCATTTT
j_gene: TRBJ2-3; v_gene: TRBV20-1; abundance: few; d_gene: .; CDR3aa: CSAKVTDTQYF; CDR3nt: TGCAGTGCTAAAGTCACAGATACGCAGTATTTT
j_gene: TRBJ2-7; v_gene: TRBV7-2; abundance: .; d_gene: .; CDR3aa: CASSYQGGAYYEQYF; CDR3nt: TGTGCCAGCAGCTATCAGGGGGGGGCCTACTACGAGCAGTACTTC
j_gene: TRBJ2-7; v_gene: TRBV12-3/TRBV12-4; abundance: few; d_gene: .; CDR3aa: CASSDGAMGEQYF; CDR3nt: TGTGCCAGCAGCGACGGGGCGATGGGCGAGCAGTACTTC
j_gene: TRBJ1-5; v_gene: TRBV6-1; abundance: many; d_gene: .; CDR3aa: CASSEAGGAGNQPQHF; CDR3nt: TGTGCCAGCAGTGAAGCGGGAGGGGCAGGCAATCAGCCCCAGCATTTT
j_gene: TRBJ1-1; v_gene: TRBV4-2; abundance: .; d_gene: TRBD1; CDR3aa: CASSQDVQGDTEAFF; CDR3nt: TGTGCCAGCAGCCAAGATGTCCAGGGGGACACTGAAGCTTTCTTT
j_gene: TRBJ1-1; v_gene: TRBV29-1; abundance: many; d_gene: .; CDR3aa: CSVDRAAGTEAFF; CDR3nt: TGCAGCGTTGATCGGGCAGCCGGCACTGAAGCTTTCTTT
j_gene: TRBJ1-5; v_gene: TRBV6-6; abundance: few; d_gene: .; CDR3aa: CASKTRTGNQPQHF; CDR3nt: TGTGCCAGCAAGACACGGACAGGCAATCAGCCCCAGCATTTT
j_gene: TRBJ2-3; v_gene: TRBV6-5; abundance: .; d_gene: TRBD2; CDR3aa: CASSYGLAGDTQYF; CDR3nt: TGTGCCAGCAGTTACGGACTAGCGGGAGATACGCAGTATTTT
j_gene: TRBJ2-3; v_gene: TRBV5-1; abundance: many; d_gene: .; CDR3aa: CASSLGQGTTDTQYF; CDR3nt: TGCGCCAGCAGCTTAGGGCAGGGGACCACAGATACGCAGTATTTT
j_gene: TRBJ2-3; v_gene: TRBV7-9; abundance: many; d_gene: .; CDR3aa: CASSFGGEGTDTQYF; CDR3nt: TGTGCCAGCAGCTTCGGGGGTGAAGGCACAGATACGCAGTATTTT
j_gene: TRBJ2-3; v_gene: TRBV28; abundance: .; d_gene: TRBD1; CDR3aa: CASSDRGRDTQYF; CDR3nt: TGTGCCAGCAGTGATAGGGGGCGAGATACGCAGTATTTT
j_gene: TRBJ2-7; v_gene: TRBV18; abundance: few; d_gene: TRBD1; CDR3aa: CASSPKQGGRNEQYF; CDR3nt: TGTGCCAGCTCACCAAAACAGGGGGGCCGAAACGAGCAGTACTTC